The entry that follows covers one TCR beta chain sequence. This entry comes from a study of T cell changes during pregnancy in multiple sclerosis. Assay: immunoSEQ multiplex PCR; the TCRdb copy retains only in-frame clones and omits some. The data contain 85,000 to 100,000 clones, 85% to 95% of them singletons. The material was peripheral blood, obtained in the first trimester of pregnancy. The origin of this receptor is a female donor with multiple sclerosis, enrolled in a pregnancy study.

The CDR3 nucleotides read TGTGCCAGCAGCTACGACAGGGGCTATTACGAGCAGTACTTC. Residues: CASSYDRGYYEQYF. The rearrangement uses TRBV7-9 and TRBJ2-7; TRBD1 aligns across 8 bases. The CDR3 totals 14 residues. Germline lookup yields CDR1 SEHNR and CDR2 FQNEAQ (reference sequence). The V and J ends lost 4 bases and 4 bases, in that order; junction bases with no gene match: 6.